This TCR beta chain appears in the sequencing data of a study of blood T cell repertoires in COVID-19. Methods used by the authors: By means of reference gene primer amplification, nucleated cell counts were estimated. Produced via immunoSEQ multiplex PCR; TCRdb's table is partial and in-frame only. V, J and clone size are those of that table, while D and trimming were read from the DNA. The sample holds 53,000 or so clones, 75% to 90% seen once. Germline lookup yields CDR1 SGHRS and CDR2 YFSETQ. The CDR3 extends over 15 amino acids. V lost 3 bases and J lost 5; bases outside the gene matches: 6. The TCR comes from a man aged 80 or over with acute or convalescent COVID-19. The chain employs TRBV5-1 and TRBJ2-3; TRBD2 matches at 10 bases. The sequencing input was peripheral blood. The chain's CDR3 is CASSSLAGGVDTQYF. The CDR3 DNA reads as TGCGCCAGCAGCTCGTTAGCGGGGGGCGTAGATACGCAGTATTTT.